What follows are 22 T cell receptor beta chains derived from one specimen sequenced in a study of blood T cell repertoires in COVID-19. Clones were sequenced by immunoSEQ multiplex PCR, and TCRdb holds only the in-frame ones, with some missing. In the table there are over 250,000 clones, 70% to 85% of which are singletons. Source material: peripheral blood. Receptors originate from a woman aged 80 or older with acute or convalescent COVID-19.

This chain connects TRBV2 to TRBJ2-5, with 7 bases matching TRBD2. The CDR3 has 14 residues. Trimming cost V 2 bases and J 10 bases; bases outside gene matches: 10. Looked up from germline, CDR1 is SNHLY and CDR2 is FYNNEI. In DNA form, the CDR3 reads TGTGCCAGCAGTGAAAACGGGCGGGAGTGGGGCCAGTACTTC. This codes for CASSENGREWGQYF.

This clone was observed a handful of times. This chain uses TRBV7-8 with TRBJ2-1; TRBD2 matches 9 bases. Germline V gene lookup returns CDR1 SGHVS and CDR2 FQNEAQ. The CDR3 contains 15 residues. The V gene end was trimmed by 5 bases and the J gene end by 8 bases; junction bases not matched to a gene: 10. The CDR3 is CASSALAGMGDEQFF. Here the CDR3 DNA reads TGTGCCAGCAGCGCCCTAGCGGGGATGGGCGATGAGCAGTTCTTC.

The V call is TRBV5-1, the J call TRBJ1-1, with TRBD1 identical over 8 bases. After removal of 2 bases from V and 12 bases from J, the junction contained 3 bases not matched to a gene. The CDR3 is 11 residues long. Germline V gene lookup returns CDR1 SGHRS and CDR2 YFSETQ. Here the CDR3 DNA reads TGCGCCAGCAGCTTAGGACAGGGTACTTTCTTT. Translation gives CASSLGQGTFF.

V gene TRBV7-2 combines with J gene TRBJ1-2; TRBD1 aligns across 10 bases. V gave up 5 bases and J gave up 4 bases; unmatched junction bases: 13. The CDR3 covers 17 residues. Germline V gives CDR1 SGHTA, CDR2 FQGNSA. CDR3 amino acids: CASSPGTGEALSYGYTF. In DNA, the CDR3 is TGTGCCAGCAGCCCGGGGACAGGGGAGGCACTATCCTATGGCTACACCTTC.

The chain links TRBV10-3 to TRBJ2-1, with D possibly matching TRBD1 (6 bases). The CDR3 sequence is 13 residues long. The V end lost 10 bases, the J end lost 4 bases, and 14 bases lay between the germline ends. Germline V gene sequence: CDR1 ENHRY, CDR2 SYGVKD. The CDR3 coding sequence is TGTGCCACCTTCTGGGGGACATACAATGAGCAGTTCTTC. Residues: CATFWGTYNEQFF.

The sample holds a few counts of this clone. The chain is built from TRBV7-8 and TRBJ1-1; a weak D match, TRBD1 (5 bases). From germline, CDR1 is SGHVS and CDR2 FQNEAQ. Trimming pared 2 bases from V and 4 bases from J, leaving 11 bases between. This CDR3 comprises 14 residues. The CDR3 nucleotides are TGTGCCAGCAGCTTACAGGGTGCTGGCACTGAAGCTTTCTTT. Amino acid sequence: CASSLQGAGTEAFF.

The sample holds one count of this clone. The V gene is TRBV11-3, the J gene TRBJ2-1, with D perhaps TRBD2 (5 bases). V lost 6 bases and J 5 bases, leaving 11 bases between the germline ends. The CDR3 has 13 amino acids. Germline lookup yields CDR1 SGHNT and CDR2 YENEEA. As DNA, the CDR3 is TGTGCCAGCAGTTCCCGGGGTAACAATGAGCAGTTCTTC. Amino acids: CASSSRGNNEQFF.

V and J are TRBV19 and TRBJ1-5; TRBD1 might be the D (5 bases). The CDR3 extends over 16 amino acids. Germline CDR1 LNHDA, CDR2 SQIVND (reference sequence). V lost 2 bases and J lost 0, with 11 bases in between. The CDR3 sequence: CASSIQDSFSNQPQHF. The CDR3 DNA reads TGTGCCAGTAGTATACAAGACAGCTTTAGCAATCAGCCCCAGCATTTT.

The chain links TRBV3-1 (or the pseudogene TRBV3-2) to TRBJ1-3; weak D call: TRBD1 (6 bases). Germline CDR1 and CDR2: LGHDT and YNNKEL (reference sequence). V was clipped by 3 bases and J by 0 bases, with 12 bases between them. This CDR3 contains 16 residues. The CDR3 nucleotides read TGTGCCAGCAGCCAGGGACATTCTAGCTCTGGAAACACCATATATTTT. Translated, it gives CASSQGHSSSGNTIYF.

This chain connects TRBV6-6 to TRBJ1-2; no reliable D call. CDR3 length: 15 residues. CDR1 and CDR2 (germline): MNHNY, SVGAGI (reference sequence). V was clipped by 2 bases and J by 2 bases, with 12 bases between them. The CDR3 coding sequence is TGTGCCAGCAGTTACGAAGGACTAAAAAACTATGGCTACACCTTC. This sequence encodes CASSYEGLKNYGYTF.

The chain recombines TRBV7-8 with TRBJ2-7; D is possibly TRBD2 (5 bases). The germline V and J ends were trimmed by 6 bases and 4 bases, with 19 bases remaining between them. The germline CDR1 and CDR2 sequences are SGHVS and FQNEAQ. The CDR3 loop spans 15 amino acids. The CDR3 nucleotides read TGTGCCAGCAGACCTAGCAGGAATAGCCTTTACGAGCAGTACTTC. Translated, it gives CASRPSRNSLYEQYF.

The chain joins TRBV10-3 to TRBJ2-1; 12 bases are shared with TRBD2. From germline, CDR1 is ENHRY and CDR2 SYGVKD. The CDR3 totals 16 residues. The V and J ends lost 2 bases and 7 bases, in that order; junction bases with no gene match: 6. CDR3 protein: CAISEAGTSGLNEQFF. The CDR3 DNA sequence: TGTGCCATCAGTGAGGCCGGGACTAGCGGGTTGAATGAGCAGTTCTTC.

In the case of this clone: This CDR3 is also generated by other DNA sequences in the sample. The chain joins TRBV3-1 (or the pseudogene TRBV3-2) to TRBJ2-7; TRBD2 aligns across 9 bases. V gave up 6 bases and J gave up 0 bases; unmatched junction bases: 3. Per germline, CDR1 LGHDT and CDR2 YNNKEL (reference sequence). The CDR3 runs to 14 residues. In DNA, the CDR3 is TGTGCCAGCAGTCTTAGCGGGAGCTCCTACGAGCAGTACTTC. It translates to CASSLSGSSYEQYF.

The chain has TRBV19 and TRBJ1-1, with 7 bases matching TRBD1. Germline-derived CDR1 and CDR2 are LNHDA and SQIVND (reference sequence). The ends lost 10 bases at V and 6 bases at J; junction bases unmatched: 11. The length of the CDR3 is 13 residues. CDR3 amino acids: CATKTFQGAEAFF. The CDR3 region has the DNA TGTGCCACCAAGACATTCCAGGGGGCTGAAGCTTTCTTT.

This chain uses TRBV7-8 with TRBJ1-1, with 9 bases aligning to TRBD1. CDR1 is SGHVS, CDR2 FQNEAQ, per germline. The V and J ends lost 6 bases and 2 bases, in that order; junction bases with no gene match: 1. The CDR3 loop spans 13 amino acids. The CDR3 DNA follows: TGTGCCAGCAGGGGACAGGGAAACACTGAAGCTTTCTTT. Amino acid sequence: CASRGQGNTEAFF.

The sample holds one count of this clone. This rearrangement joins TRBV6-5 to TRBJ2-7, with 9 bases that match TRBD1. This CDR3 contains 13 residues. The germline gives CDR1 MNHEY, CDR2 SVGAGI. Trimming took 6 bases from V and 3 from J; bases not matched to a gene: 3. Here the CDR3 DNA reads TGTGCCAGCAGGGGGACAGGGAGCTACGAGCAGTACTTC. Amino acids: CASRGTGSYEQYF.

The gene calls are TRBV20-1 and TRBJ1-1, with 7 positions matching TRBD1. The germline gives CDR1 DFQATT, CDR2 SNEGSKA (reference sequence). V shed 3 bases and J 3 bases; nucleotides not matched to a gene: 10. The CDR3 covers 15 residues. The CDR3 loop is CSASPLGQAYTEAFF. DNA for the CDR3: TGCAGTGCTAGTCCTTTAGGACAGGCCTACACTGAAGCTTTCTTT.

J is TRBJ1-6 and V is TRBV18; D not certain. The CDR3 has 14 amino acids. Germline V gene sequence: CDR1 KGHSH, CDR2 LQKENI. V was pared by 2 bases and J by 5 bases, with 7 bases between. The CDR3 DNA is TGTGCCAGCTCACCAAACGGGGATAATTCACCCCTCCACTTT. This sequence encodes CASSPNGDNSPLHF.

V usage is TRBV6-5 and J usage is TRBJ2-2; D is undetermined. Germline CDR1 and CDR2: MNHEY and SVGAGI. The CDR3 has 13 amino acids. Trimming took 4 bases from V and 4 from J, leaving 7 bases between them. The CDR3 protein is CASSSPGTGELFF. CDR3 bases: TGTGCCAGCAGTTCTCCGGGCACCGGGGAGCTGTTTTTT.

CDR3 in DNA: TGTGCCAGCAGCTTCATACAGGGGCCGAGACTCGGCTATGGCTACACCTTC. Protein sequence: CASSFIQGPRLGYGYTF. The J gene is TRBJ1-2, the V gene TRBV5-4, with 7 bases that match TRBD1. V was pared by 2 bases and J by 4 bases, with 14 bases of the junction left unmatched. Germline CDR1 is SGHNT and CDR2 is YYREEE (reference sequence). The CDR3 extends over 17 amino acids.

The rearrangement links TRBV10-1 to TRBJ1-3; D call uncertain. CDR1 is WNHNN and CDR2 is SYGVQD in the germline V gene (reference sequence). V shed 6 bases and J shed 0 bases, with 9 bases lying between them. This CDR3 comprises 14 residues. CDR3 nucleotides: TGCGCCAGCAGCTTGGGCTTCTCTGGAAACACCATATATTTT. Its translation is CASSLGFSGNTIYF.

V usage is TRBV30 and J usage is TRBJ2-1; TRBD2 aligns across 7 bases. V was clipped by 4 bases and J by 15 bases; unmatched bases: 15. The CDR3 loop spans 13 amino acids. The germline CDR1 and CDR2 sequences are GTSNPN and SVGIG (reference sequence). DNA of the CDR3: TGTGCCTGGAAGCCCACCCTAGCGGCCCAGATGTTCTTC. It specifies CAWKPTLAAQMFF.